This section outlines one TCR beta chain sequence together with its context. The sample belongs to a study of T cell responses to AZD1222 COVID-19 vaccine. Germline V lookup: CDR1 SGHRS, CDR2 YFSETQ. The CDR3 is 14 amino acids. V lost 1 base to trimming and J lost 7 bases; unmatched junction nucleotides: 6. The protocol was immunoSEQ multiplex PCR, while the TCRdb copy is restricted to in-frame clones and leaves out a portion. The profile shows nearly 110,000 clones, under 95% of them singletons. The source of this sequence is an adult who received the AZD1222 COVID-19 vaccine. The V and J genes are TRBV5-1 and TRBJ1-2, with 8 bases aligning to TRBD1. The sample here was peripheral blood, taken 28 days after the second AZD1222 dose. CDR3: CASSLTRTGFGYTF. The CDR3 DNA reads TGCGCCAGCAGCTTGACGAGGACAGGGTTTGGCTACACCTTC.